The present T cell receptor (beta chain) was sequenced within a study of vaccination and CD4 T cells after COVID-19. Study as a whole: It was a median about 100 days after diagnosis, with a range of 35 to 161, that post-COVID samples were drawn. Study-wide results and limits: The appearance of a median about 86% of reactive clones in convalescent patients occurred only post-vaccination.

This clonotype showed up just a few times. Antigen unknown. Sequencing of the DNA from cultured CD4+ T cells was carried out with the Oncomine TCR Beta short-read assay. TCRdb called the PCR reads again in MiXCR, with one record for every CDR3 protein. This table has about 13,000 distinct CDR3 sequences, about three fifths appearing once. The CDR3 runs to 14 residues. Germline loops: CDR1 MNHNS, CDR2 SASEGT. V dropped 5 bases and J dropped 8; count of bases not matched to a gene: 8. Specified treatment: roughly ten-day PBMC culture with coronavirus spike peptide pools or control peptides (ViraFEST assay). ViraFEST used peptide pools to expand antigen-specific T cells, then sequenced TCRs.

The sequence came from a human donor with COVID-19. The sample in question was cultured CD4+ T cells from blood, obtained after SARS-CoV-2 vaccination. V and J are TRBV6-1 and TRBJ1-2, with 10 bases fitting TRBD1. The CDR3 DNA is TGTGCCAGCAGTCCGGGACAGGGGAGAGGAGGCTACACCTTC. Residues: CASSPGQGRGGYTF.